These 29 T cell receptor beta chains were sequenced from one sample in a study of blood T cells in healthy people across ages. The authors ran a second PCR of about 7 to 12 cycles using a sample-barcoded 5' primer and a J-beta primer mix. TCRdb re-called the 5' RACE reads through MiXCR, storing one row per CDR3 protein. The table shows under 950,000 distinct CDR3 sequences, with roughly 20% occurring only once. Sample: blood. The receptors stem from a man between 65 and 79 years old in good health.

This clonotype was detected a few times. V usage is TRBV12-3 or TRBV12-4 and J usage is TRBJ1-4, with a possible D match to TRBD1 (6 bases). The CDR3 is 11 amino acids. Between the trimmed V and J ends, which lost 5 bases and 15 bases, there was a span of 13 bases. CDR3 residues: CASSNAGTMFF. As DNA, the CDR3 is TGTGCCAGCAGTAACGCCGGGACAATGTTTTTT.

The chain has TRBV20-1 and TRBJ1-2; D gene ambiguous. CDR1 is DFQATT, CDR2 SNEGSKA, per germline (reference sequence). The length of the CDR3 is 14 residues. Between the trimmed V and J ends, which lost 5 bases and 1 base, there was a span of 14 bases. CDR3 sequence reads: CSAPRPGGNYGYTF. The CDR3 bases are TGCAGTGCTCCCCGCCCAGGCGGTAACTATGGCTACACCTTC.

Concerning this clonotype itself: The junction differs from germline at one of its ends, possibly a read error. The V and J genes are TRBV20-1 and TRBJ1-6; D ambiguous. Germline V gene sequence: CDR1 DFQATT, CDR2 SNEGSKA (reference sequence). There are 17 residues in the CDR3. The CDR3 DNA sequence: TGCAGCGCTAGTCCAGCGACCGAGAGCTCCTATAATTCACCCCTCCACTTT. Protein sequence: CSASPATESSYNSPLHF.

This clonotype was seen more than once but under ten times. The chain uses TRBV7-2 and TRBJ2-7; D gene ambiguous. The DNA end favors TRBJ2-5, so the J call may be wrong. Germline CDR1 reads SGHTA; CDR2 reads FQGNSA. The CDR3 is 16 amino acids. Here the CDR3 reads CASSPNAAVYRETQYF. The CDR3, as DNA: TGTGCCAGCAGTCCCAACGCGGCGGTGTACCGAGAGACCCAGTACTTC.

The chain combines TRBV6-5 with TRBJ2-7, with 12 bases lining up with TRBD2. This CDR3 contains 15 residues. Trimming took 7 bases from V and 3 from J; bases not matched to a gene: 7. Germline V gives CDR1 MNHEY, CDR2 SVGAGI. The CDR3: CASIKTSGGNYEQYV. In nucleotides, the CDR3 is TGTGCCAGCATTAAGACTAGCGGGGGCAACTACGAGCAGTACGTC.

V is TRBV7-2 and J is TRBJ2-3; D call uncertain. The length of the CDR3 is 16 residues. Between the trimmed V and J ends, which lost 1 base and 2 bases, there was a span of 13 bases. Germline assignment: CDR1 SGHTA and CDR2 FQGNSA. CDR3 sequence (DNA): TGTGCCAGCAGCTTAGGTGGAACTATTACCACAGATACGCAGTATTTT. Protein product: CASSLGGTITTDTQYF.

Notes on this clonotype: One end of the junction is discordant with germline, which a read error may explain. This rearrangement joins TRBV7-9 to TRBJ2-2, with TRBD2 matching 8 bases. CDR3 size: 16 residues. Germline assignment: CDR1 SEHNR and CDR2 FQNEAQ (reference sequence). In nucleotides, the CDR3 is TGTGCCGGCAGCTTATCCCCGGGAGGGCCTGGCGGGGAGCTGTTTTTT. Its protein product is CAGSLSPGGPGGELFF.

This sequence joins TRBV28 and TRBJ2-7; 8 nucleotides agree with TRBD2. The V and J ends lost 8 bases and 9 bases, in that order; junction bases with no gene match: 15. Per the germline V gene, CDR1 is MDHEN and CDR2 is SYDVKM. The CDR3 has 14 residues. The CDR3 is CASAPGGILRVQYF. CDR3 nucleotide sequence: TGTGCCAGCGCTCCGGGGGGGATTCTACGAGTGCAGTACTTC.

This clonotype turned up a few times. The chain couples TRBV5-1 to TRBJ2-5, with unresolved D. This CDR3 is built from 13 residues. Trimming pared 1 base from V and 3 bases from J, leaving 7 bases between. Per germline, CDR1 SGHRS and CDR2 YFSETQ. The CDR3 reads CASSLFLEETQYF. The CDR3 nucleotides read TGCGCCAGCAGCTTGTTCCTTGAAGAGACCCAGTACTTC.

The V and J genes are TRBV20-1 and TRBJ2-3; TRBD2 matches at 10 bases. The germline V gene encodes CDR1 DFQATT and CDR2 SNEGSKA (reference sequence). Trimming cost V 6 bases and J 5 bases; bases outside gene matches: 8. There are 14 residues in the CDR3. The CDR3 loop is CSAEAGGLVDTQYF. The CDR3, as DNA: TGCAGTGCCGAAGCGGGGGGGCTTGTAGATACGCAGTATTTT.

In regard to this clonotype: One base away lies a much larger clone, so this may be a sequencing read error. The chain joins TRBV24-1 to TRBJ2-5; 10 positions agree with TRBD1. Germline CDR1 and CDR2: KGHDR and SFDVKD. Losses at the gene ends were 4 bases for V and 13 bases for J; bases not matched to a gene: 8. This CDR3 contains 13 residues. The DNA of the CDR3 is TGTGCCACCAGTGAGCATGACAGGGGGCTCCTGTACTTC. This codes for CATSEHDRGLLYF.

The genes are TRBV20-1 and TRBJ2-1; 11 nucleotides line up with TRBD2. This CDR3 region has 14 residues. The V segment lost 3 bases and the J segment 10 bases; nucleotides outside the gene matches: 8. Germline CDR1 reads DFQATT; CDR2 reads SNEGSKA (reference sequence). The CDR3 loop is CSASPGLAVREQFF. The CDR3 DNA reads TGCAGTGCTAGTCCGGGACTAGCGGTACGGGAGCAGTTCTTC.

J is TRBJ2-3 and V is TRBV3-1; D gene unclear. This CDR3 has 15 residues. The germline gives CDR1 LGHDT, CDR2 YNNKEL (reference sequence). The V end lost 0 bases, the J end lost 3 bases, and 10 bases lay between the germline ends. The CDR3 nucleotides are TGTGCCAGCAGCCAAGAAAGGCCCCCAACAGATACGCAGTATTTT. Protein product: CASSQERPPTDTQYF.

This clonotype was counted many times. The chain employs TRBV29-1 and TRBJ2-5; TRBD1 might be the D (6 bases). Germline CDR1 SQVTM, CDR2 ANQGSEA. This CDR3 spans 14 amino acids. With 4 bases removed from V and 1 base from J, the gap between germline ends came to 13 bases. The CDR3, as DNA: TGCAGCGTTGTATCGTGGACAGTCCAAGAGACCCAGTACTTC. As protein: CSVVSWTVQETQYF.

The chain couples TRBV18 to TRBJ1-1; possible D gene TRBD1, 6 bases. Germline V gives CDR1 KGHSH, CDR2 LQKENI. The CDR3 has 12 amino acids. V lost 3 bases, J lost 7 bases, and 9 bases lay in between. The CDR3 DNA is TGTGCCAGCTCACCCACCAGGGGTGAAGCTTTCTTT. It specifies CASSPTRGEAFF.

The chain uses TRBV6-6 and TRBJ2-4; D is uncertain. The germline V gene encodes CDR1 MNHNY and CDR2 SVGAGI (reference sequence). CDR3 length equals 12 residues. The germline V and J ends were trimmed by 8 bases and 6 bases, with 11 bases remaining between them. This chain's CDR3 is CASGLLVNIQYF. Written as DNA, the CDR3 is TGTGCCAGCGGGTTGCTAGTAAACATTCAGTACTTC.

The chain has TRBV20-1 and TRBJ2-3; 9 bases match TRBD1. Germline V gene data show CDR1 as DFQATT and CDR2 as SNEGSKA (reference sequence). The CDR3 consists of 15 residues. V lost 3 bases and J lost 4; bases outside the gene matches: 8. Here the CDR3 DNA reads TGCAGTGCTAGTCGCCCCGGGACAGGGTCAGATACGCAGTATTTT. Protein: CSASRPGTGSDTQYF.

V gene TRBV12-3 or TRBV12-4 combines with J gene TRBJ2-5; perhaps TRBD1 as D (6 bases). CDR3 length: 15 amino acids. The germline V and J ends were trimmed by 5 bases and 2 bases, with 15 bases remaining between them. CDR3 in amino acids: CASSPRGTPQETQYF. CDR3 nucleotides: TGTGCCAGCAGTCCTCGAGGGACACCTCAAGAGACCCAGTACTTC.

In DNA, the CDR3 is TGTGCCAGCAGTTACTCGGGCCGAGCATCTTTCTTT. Protein sequence: CASSYSGRASFF. The V and J genes are TRBV6-5 and TRBJ1-1; D unclear. Germline V gene data show CDR1 as MNHEY and CDR2 as SVGAGI. This CDR3 is built from 12 residues. Trimming shortened V by 0 bases and J by 12 bases, and 11 bases separated the two germline ends.

The chain links TRBV6-6 to TRBJ2-3, with a possible D match to TRBD1 (5 bases). V was cut by 6 bases and J by 4 bases, with 5 bases left in between. This CDR3 comprises 11 residues. Germline values: CDR1 MNHNY, CDR2 SVGAGI (reference sequence). The CDR3 region is CASRTADTQYF. The DNA of the CDR3 is TGTGCCAGCAGGACAGCAGATACGCAGTATTTT.

The chain is built from TRBV3-1 and TRBJ2-5; a weak D match, TRBD2 (6 bases). Germline loops: CDR1 LGHDT, CDR2 YNNKEL (reference sequence). Trimming cost V 0 bases and J 4 bases, with 12 bases left between them. The CDR3 extends over 15 amino acids. In nucleotides, the CDR3 is TGTGCCAGCAGCCAAGATACTAGCCCCGCAGAGACCCAGTACTTC. Residues: CASSQDTSPAETQYF.

The sample holds many counts of this clonotype. This chain joins TRBV7-8 and TRBJ2-3, with D possibly matching TRBD1 (5 bases). This CDR3 contains 12 residues. Per germline, CDR1 SGHVS and CDR2 FQNEAQ. The V gene lost 5 bases and the J gene lost 11 bases, with 14 bases spanning the gap. Here the CDR3 reads CASSSPQGGQYF. The DNA for the CDR3 is TGTGCCAGCAGCAGCCCCCAGGGCGGGCAGTATTTT. Full variable domain (rest looked up from reference TRBV7-8 and TRBJ2-3): GAGVSQSPRYKVAKRGQDVALRCDPISGHVSLFWYQQALGQGPEFLTYFQNEAQLDKSGLPSDRFFAERPEGSVSTLKIQRTQQEDSAVYLCASSSPQGGQYFGPGTRLTVL.

There are many counts of this clonotype. This chain links TRBV5-1 with TRBJ2-5; D unresolved. Deletions cut 0 bases from V and 1 base from J, with 1 base between. The CDR3 covers 12 residues. Germline CDR1 and CDR2: SGHRS and YFSETQ. CDR3 bases: TGCGCCAGCAGCTTGGTCCAAGAGACCCAGTACTTC. Its protein product is CASSLVQETQYF.

There are many counts of this clonotype. The chain has TRBV7-9 and TRBJ1-5, with D unresolved. In germline, CDR1 is SEHNR, CDR2 FQNEAQ (reference sequence). The V end was cut by 2 bases, the J end by 1 base, with 18 bases between. The CDR3 sequence is 18 residues long. As DNA, the CDR3 is TGTGCCAGCAGCTTATTAACTCTGGGAACAGACAGCAATCAGCCCCAGCATTTT. Protein product: CASSLLTLGTDSNQPQHF. Full variable domain (remainder filled in from reference TRBV7-9 and TRBJ1-5): DTGVSQNPRHKITKRGQNVTFRCDPISEHNRLYWYRQTLGQGPEFLTYFQNEAQLEKSRLLSDRFSAERPKGSFSTLEIQRTEQGDSAMYLCASSLLTLGTDSNQPQHFGDGTRLSIL.

V usage is TRBV12-3 or TRBV12-4 and J usage is TRBJ2-2; 8 bases line up with TRBD1. V lost 2 bases to trimming and J lost 4 bases; unmatched junction nucleotides: 9. This CDR3 has 17 amino acids. The CDR3 loop is CASSLPGGYVGTGELFF. CDR3 DNA: TGTGCCAGCAGTTTACCAGGGGGCTATGTAGGCACCGGGGAGCTGTTTTTT.

The genes are TRBV7-9 and TRBJ1-2, with D maybe TRBD1 (6 bases). The CDR3 spans 13 residues. V dropped 4 bases and J dropped 7 bases, with 13 bases sitting between them. Germline CDR1 reads SEHNR; CDR2 reads FQNEAQ (reference sequence). CDR3 amino acids: CASSSRVGAGYTF. The CDR3 DNA reads as TGTGCCAGCAGCTCCCGAGTGGGGGCTGGCTACACCTTC.

CDR3 residues: CASRPTGTSGGTDTQYF. CDR3 sequence (DNA): TGTGCCAGCAGGCCAACCGGGACTAGCGGCGGCACAGATACGCAGTATTTT. This chain links TRBV28 with TRBJ2-3; 11 positions match TRBD2. This CDR3 comprises 17 residues. Per germline, CDR1 MDHEN and CDR2 SYDVKM. J gave up 1 base and V 6 bases, and 9 bases lay outside the gene matches.

This clonotype was observed a handful of times. The chain recombines TRBV20-1 with TRBJ2-2, with 7 bases fitting TRBD2. The CDR3 spans 13 residues. CDR1 and CDR2 from the germline V gene are DFQATT and SNEGSKA (reference sequence). Trimming took 4 bases from V and 2 from J; bases not matched to a gene: 1. The CDR3 reads CSATGGNTGELFF. The DNA for the CDR3 is TGCAGTGCTACGGGGGGTAACACCGGGGAGCTGTTTTTT.

The CDR3 is CASSLKGGEWSNTQYF. The DNA for the CDR3 is TGTGCCAGCAGTTTAAAGGGCGGGGAGTGGTCAAATACGCAGTATTTT. This chain links TRBV27 with TRBJ2-3, with TRBD2 as a possible D gene (6 bases). Germline loops: CDR1 MNHEY, CDR2 SMNVEV (reference sequence). There are 16 residues in the CDR3. V lost 2 bases, J lost 7 bases, and 19 bases lay in between.